One sample yielded the 25 T cell receptor beta chains listed below, sequenced in a study of blood T cell repertoires in COVID-19. Here immunoSEQ multiplex PCR was the method, and the copy in TCRdb shows in-frame clones only, minus some. The sample consists of 250,000 to 300,000 clones, 89% of them appearing once. Input material: peripheral blood. All receptors come from a woman aged 60-75 years with acute or convalescent COVID-19.

This clone showed up just once. This rearrangement joins TRBV12-1 to TRBJ1-6. TRBV12-1 is a pseudogene. This CDR3 has 18 amino acids. Here the CDR3 DNA reads TGTGCCAGCAGTTTGGGGGGGCTTCCGAGTAGCTATAATTCACCCCTCCACTTT. This gives the protein CASSLGGLPSSYNSPLHF.

The chain employs TRBV5-6 and TRBJ2-1; perhaps TRBD1 as D (6 bases). In germline, CDR1 is SGHDT, CDR2 YYEEEE. The V end lost 1 base, the J end lost 7 bases, and 9 bases lay between the germline ends. This CDR3 has 13 amino acids. CDR3 sequence (DNA): TGTGCCAGCAGCTTGTGGGGGCAGAATGAGCAGTTCTTC. Residues: CASSLWGQNEQFF. Full variable domain (rest looked up from reference TRBV5-6 and TRBJ2-1): DAGVTQSPTHLIKTRGQQVTLRCSPKSGHDTVSWYQQALGQGPQFIFQYYEEEERQRGNFPDRFSGHQFPNYSSELNVNALLLGDSALYLCASSLWGQNEQFFGPGTRLTVL.

The chain employs TRBV24-1 and TRBJ2-1, with D perhaps matching TRBD1 (5 bases). V lost 7 bases, J lost 5 bases, and 5 bases lay in between. CDR1 is KGHDR and CDR2 is SFDVKD in the germline V gene. This CDR3 spans 11 amino acids. CDR3 DNA sequence: TGTGCCACCAGACAGGACAATGAGCAGTTCTTC. Encoded protein: CATRQDNEQFF.

In this sample, this clone turned up a few times. CDR3 nucleotides: TGTGCCAGCAGCCCAGACAGGGGGCTATCGTGGGGAAACACCATATATTTT. This sequence encodes CASSPDRGLSWGNTIYF. The rearrangement uses TRBV7-6 and TRBJ1-3, with TRBD1 matching 10 bases. With V trimmed by 5 bases and J by 4 bases, 11 bases remained unmatched. Germline assignment: CDR1 SGHVS and CDR2 FNYEAQ. The CDR3 runs 17 residues.

V gene TRBV21-1 combines with J gene TRBJ2-2; no check of the table's D call, TRBD1, against the DNA was made. TRBV21-1 is noted as a pseudogene. The CDR3 spans 15 residues. The CDR3 region is CASSGTGGCTGELFF. The CDR3 DNA is TGTGCCAGCAGCGGGACAGGGGGATGCACCGGGGAGCTGTTTTTT.

J is TRBJ2-1 and V is TRBV11-2, with 10 bases identical to TRBD1. The CDR3 covers 16 residues. Germline V CDR1 and CDR2: SGHAT, FQNNGV. V lost 1 base to trimming and J lost 2 bases; unmatched junction nucleotides: 2. The CDR3 sequence: CASSLGGQGAYNEQFF. The CDR3 DNA reads as TGTGCCAGCAGCTTAGGAGGACAGGGGGCCTACAATGAGCAGTTCTTC. The full variable domain, with the rest looked up from reference TRBV11-2 and TRBJ2-1, is EAGVAQSPRYKIIEKRQSVAFWCNPISGHATLYWYQQILGQGPKLLIQFQNNGVVDDSQLPKDRFSAERLKGVDSTLKIQPAKLEDSAVYLCASSLGGQGAYNEQFFGPGTRLTVL.

This sequence joins TRBV10-3 and TRBJ2-7; 7 nucleotides align to TRBD1. V dropped 3 bases and J dropped 2; count of bases not matched to a gene: 7. The CDR3 is 15 amino acids. Germline loops: CDR1 ENHRY, CDR2 SYGVKD. The CDR3 spells CAISEDRVITYEQYF. In DNA form, the CDR3 reads TGTGCCATCAGTGAAGACAGGGTGATCACCTACGAGCAGTACTTC.

The chain recombines TRBV19 with TRBJ1-5, with 11 positions matching TRBD1. With 6 bases clipped from V and 1 base from J, the junction kept 5 bases outside the gene matches. CDR3 length equals 16 residues. In germline, CDR1 is LNHDA, CDR2 SQIVND (reference sequence). The CDR3 region has the DNA TGTGCCAGTAGCCAGGGGACAGGGGGGAGCAATCAGCCCCAGCATTTT. Its protein product is CASSQGTGGSNQPQHF.

The J gene is TRBJ2-5, the V gene TRBV28; 7 bases line up with TRBD1. Germline assignment: CDR1 MDHEN and CDR2 SYDVKM. There are 15 residues in the CDR3. J gave up 2 bases and V 6 bases, and 9 bases lay outside the gene matches. CDR3 bases: TGTGCCAGCAGCCGACTGACAGGGAATCAAGAGACCCAGTACTTC. Residues: CASSRLTGNQETQYF.

This chain joins TRBV9 and TRBJ1-3; D not certain. This CDR3 contains 13 residues. Germline values: CDR1 SGDLS, CDR2 YYNGEE. Trimming cost V 4 bases and J 4 bases, with 9 bases left between them. The CDR3 sequence is CASSLEGGNTIYF. The CDR3 bases are TGTGCCAGCAGCCTCGAGGGCGGAAACACCATATATTTT.

The chain couples TRBV30 to TRBJ1-2, with 9 bases identical to TRBD1. This CDR3 spans 12 amino acids. The V gene's germline CDR1 is GTSNPN and CDR2 SVGIG (reference sequence). The ends lost 8 bases at V and 3 bases at J; junction bases unmatched: 4. As DNA, the CDR3 is TGTGCCCAACAGGGGGCGGACTATGGCTACACCTTC. Translation gives CAQQGADYGYTF.

This chain links TRBV11-2 with TRBJ2-2; D gene unclear. This CDR3 spans 13 amino acids. The V end lost 5 bases, the J end lost 1 base, and 5 bases lay between the germline ends. Germline V lookup: CDR1 SGHAT, CDR2 FQNNGV. CDR3 bases: TGTGCCAGCAGCCCACAGAACACCGGGGAGCTGTTTTTT. This translates into CASSPQNTGELFF.

This sequence joins TRBV2 and TRBJ2-7; D is perhaps TRBD1 (6 bases). The length of the CDR3 is 14 residues. CDR1 and CDR2 (germline): SNHLY, FYNNEI. V gave up 6 bases and J gave up 5 bases, with 17 bases separating them. CDR3 nucleotide sequence: TGTGCCAGCAGCCTGACAGGCGGCAGCGACGAGCAGTACTTC. Translation gives CASSLTGGSDEQYF.

The chain combines TRBV2 with TRBJ1-5; TRBD1 might be the D (5 bases). CDR1 and CDR2 (germline): SNHLY, FYNNEI. The CDR3 covers 15 residues. V was trimmed by 6 bases and J by 1 base, leaving 13 bases between them. In DNA form, the CDR3 reads TGTGCCAGCAGAGACAGCCCTTTAAGCAATCAGCCCCAGCATTTT. It is translated as CASRDSPLSNQPQHF.

V usage is TRBV7-3 and J usage is TRBJ2-1; 8 nucleotides match TRBD1. CDR3 size: 15 residues. CDR1 is SGHTA, CDR2 FQGTGA, per germline. The V segment lost 5 bases and the J segment 2 bases; nucleotides outside the gene matches: 5. The CDR3 reads CASSGDRGTYNEQFF. The CDR3 nucleotides are TGTGCCAGCAGCGGCGACAGGGGCACCTACAATGAGCAGTTCTTC. The variable domain in full, completed from reference TRBV7-3 and TRBJ2-1, reads GAGVSQTPSNKVTEKGKYVELRCDPISGHTALYWYRQSLGQGPEFLIYFQGTGAADDSGLPNDRFFAVRPEGSVSTLKIQRTERGDSAVYLCASSGDRGTYNEQFFGPGTRLTVL.

The rearrangement links TRBV2 to TRBJ1-4; D gene unclear. V lost 7 bases, J lost 8 bases, and 11 bases lay in between. There are 12 residues in the CDR3. Germline values: CDR1 SNHLY, CDR2 FYNNEI. DNA for the CDR3: TGTGCCAGCACGGGAGAAGACGAAAAACTGTTTTTT. Residues: CASTGEDEKLFF.

The chain employs TRBV12-3 or TRBV12-4 and TRBJ1-1; no firm D call. The CDR3 spans 13 residues. The V end was cut by 5 bases, the J end by 4 bases, with 11 bases between. The CDR3 bases are TGTGCCAGCAGTGACCGGGCGGGCACTGAAGCTTTCTTT. This sequence encodes CASSDRAGTEAFF.

V is TRBV5-6 and J is TRBJ2-7, with TRBD1 matching over 9 bases. Germline V gene data show CDR1 as SGHDT and CDR2 as YYEEEE. V was pared by 2 bases and J by 5 bases, with 5 bases of the junction left unmatched. The CDR3 is 14 residues long. The CDR3 DNA reads as TGTGCCAGCAGCTTTGGACAGGGGATTGACGAGCAGTACTTC. Translation gives CASSFGQGIDEQYF.

This clone appeared once. V gene TRBV28 combines with J gene TRBJ2-7; 9 positions match TRBD1. Germline loops: CDR1 MDHEN, CDR2 SYDVKM. V shed 5 bases and J 2 bases; nucleotides not matched to a gene: 4. This CDR3 region has 14 residues. CDR3 region: CASSARQGAYEQYF. CDR3 bases: TGTGCCAGCAGTGCAAGACAGGGGGCCTACGAGCAGTACTTC.

The chain employs TRBV5-4 and TRBJ1-1; no firm D call. CDR1 and CDR2 from the germline V gene are SGHNT and YYREEE (reference sequence). CDR3 length equals 13 residues. Trimming took off 3 bases at V and 0 bases at J, with 6 bases between the two ends. The CDR3 DNA is TGTGCCAGCAGCTCACAGATGAACACTGAAGCTTTCTTT. This encodes CASSSQMNTEAFF.

This chain joins TRBV27 and TRBJ2-1; D perhaps matches TRBD1 (6 bases). The V and J ends lost 2 bases and 6 bases respectively, with 17 bases between them. The CDR3 is 16 residues long. Germline V gene data show CDR1 as MNHEY and CDR2 as SMNVEV (reference sequence). CDR3 DNA: TGTGCCAGCAGTTTAGCCTTACAGGGAGATGTCAATGAGCAGTTCTTC. This translates into CASSLALQGDVNEQFF.

This clone came up a few times. CDR3 residues: CASSQDPEAGQYF. CDR3 coding DNA: TGTGCCAGCAGCCAAGATCCGGAGGCGGGGCAGTACTTC. This chain uses TRBV4-2 with TRBJ2-7, with a weak D call TRBD2 (5 bases). CDR1 is LGHNA and CDR2 is YNFKEQ in the germline V gene. Trimming pared 0 bases from V and 9 bases from J, leaving 12 bases between. The CDR3 loop spans 13 amino acids.

This clone was seen a single time. The junction and the germline gene differ at one end; a read error may be behind it. The chain links TRBV6-5 to TRBJ1-4; D is unresolved. The germline gives CDR1 MNHEY, CDR2 SVGAGI. This CDR3 spans 15 amino acids. CDR3 in amino acids: CASSYGAALNEKLFF. For the CDR3, the DNA is TGTGCCAGCAGTTACGGAGCAGCCCTTAATGAGAAACTGTTTTTT.

V and J are TRBV9 and TRBJ2-3; 7 bases are a match to TRBD2. This CDR3 contains 15 residues. The junction had 4 bases not matched to a gene; V was cut back by 0 bases and J by 3 bases. Germline CDR1 and CDR2: SGDLS and YYNGEE. The CDR3 DNA reads TGTGCCAGCAGCGTAGGTTGGCGGGGGACAGATACGCAGTATTTT. Its translation is CASSVGWRGTDTQYF.

On this clone itself: A junction end diverges from the germline sequence, so it may reflect a read error. The chain carries TRBV6-5 and TRBJ2-5; 12 bases are shared with TRBD2. This CDR3 is built from 15 residues. From germline, CDR1 is MNHEY and CDR2 SVGAGI. In DNA, the CDR3 is TGTACCAGCACCACGGGACTAGCGGGTGGAGAGACCCAGTACTTC. This codes for CTSTTGLAGGETQYF.